The 24 T cell receptor beta chains below come from one sample, sequenced in a study of T cells expressing NK-cell markers. TCRdb reanalyzed the 5' RACE reads and collapses them to one entry per CDR3 protein, without DNA. This repertoire includes 550,000 to 600,000 distinct CDR3 sequences. Sequencing used blood T cells: a sorted CD56 or NKG2C T cell subset, CD4+ or CD8+ T cells, or bulk PBMC T cells (not recorded which). Every receptor here comes from a man aged 18 to 30 in good health.

This sequence joins TRBV7-2 and TRBJ2-5; absent DNA, TCRdb's TRBD2 call cannot be checked. Germline lookup yields CDR1 SGHTA and CDR2 FQGNSA. This CDR3 has 15 amino acids. The CDR3 sequence is CASSITGTIRETQYF. Together with reference TRBV7-2 and TRBJ2-5, the CDR3 gives the full variable domain: GAGVSQSPSNKVTEKGKDVELRCDPISGHTALYWYRQSLGQGLEFLIYFQGNSAPDKSGLPSDRFSAERTGGSVSTLTIQRTQQEDSAVYLCASSITGTIRETQYFGPGTRLLVL.

V usage is TRBV20-1 and J usage is TRBJ1-1. This CDR3 is built from 15 residues. In germline, CDR1 is DFQATT, CDR2 SNEGSKA (reference sequence). CDR3 loop: CSARPKRGYGTEAFF.

The chain employs TRBV12-3 or TRBV12-4 and TRBJ2-5; without DNA, the TCRdb call of TRBD2 cannot be checked. This CDR3 comprises 15 residues. This CDR3 reads CASSLSRRQVETQYF.

The chain is built from TRBV7-8 and TRBJ2-5; the TRBD2 assignment by TCRdb is unverifiable without DNA. This CDR3 spans 16 amino acids. Germline assignment: CDR1 SGHVS and CDR2 FQNEAQ. CDR3 sequence: CASRSGSGTLQETQYF.

The chain recombines TRBV9 with TRBJ1-2. CDR1 is SGDLS, CDR2 YYNGEE, per germline. The CDR3 length is 15 residues. This CDR3 reads CASSVAAGPMGGYTF.

The chain carries TRBV24-1 and TRBJ2-1; TCRdb selects TRBD2, and the lack of DNA leaves this call unchecked. CDR3 size: 15 residues. Germline V CDR1 and CDR2: KGHDR, SFDVKD. The CDR3 sequence is CATSEVQRGDNEQFF.

This chain links TRBV20-1 with TRBJ2-1; the TRBD2 assignment by TCRdb is unverifiable without DNA. CDR1 DFQATT and CDR2 SNEGSKA come from the germline V gene (reference sequence). This CDR3 region has 18 residues. CDR3 loop: CSARDPAGGRSSYNEQFF.

The chain carries TRBV7-2 and TRBJ2-2. This CDR3 has 13 residues. Germline-derived CDR1 and CDR2 are SGHTA and FQGNSA. The CDR3: CASSLFGAGELFF.

The chain uses TRBV29-1 and TRBJ2-2; as DNA is missing, the TRBD1 call by TCRdb cannot be tested. Germline-derived CDR1 and CDR2 are SQVTM and ANQGSEA. The CDR3 is 15 residues long. The CDR3 sequence: CSGSVGQGYTGELFF.

CDR3 in amino acids: CATRNARGDNEQFF. V gene TRBV24-1 combines with J gene TRBJ2-1; absent DNA, TCRdb's TRBD1 call cannot be checked. There are 14 residues in the CDR3. Germline-derived CDR1 and CDR2 are KGHDR and SFDVKD.

CDR3: CASSIRDKNTEAFF. The V and J genes are TRBV7-9 and TRBJ1-1; lacking DNA, the TRBD1 call made by TCRdb goes unchecked. The CDR3 loop spans 14 amino acids. The germline CDR1 and CDR2 sequences are SEHNR and FQNEAQ (reference sequence).

The V gene is TRBV15, the J gene TRBJ1-2; TCRdb returns TRBD1, unconfirmable since there is no DNA. This CDR3 comprises 16 residues. CDR1 is LNHNV, CDR2 YYDKDF, per germline (reference sequence). The CDR3: CATSRVVGAGSGGYTF.

The chain joins TRBV20-1 to TRBJ1-1; TCRdb proposes TRBD1, but this gene call is untestable without DNA. Germline values: CDR1 DFQATT, CDR2 SNEGSKA (reference sequence). This CDR3 is built from 13 residues. CDR3 residues: CSGRGNWNTEAFF.

CDR3: CSARSYRSQETQYF. The chain couples TRBV20-1 to TRBJ2-5. The CDR3 spans 14 residues. The V gene's germline CDR1 is DFQATT and CDR2 SNEGSKA (reference sequence).

This chain joins TRBV6-1 and TRBJ2-5; TCRdb returns TRBD2, unconfirmable since there is no DNA. This CDR3 has 15 residues. Germline assignment: CDR1 MNHNS and CDR2 SASEGT. This CDR3 is CASGSTGGSQETQYF.

This chain joins TRBV30 and TRBJ1-4; TCRdb's D call, TRBD1, is unchecked because there is no DNA. Germline V CDR1 and CDR2: GTSNPN, SVGIG (reference sequence). This CDR3 is 14 amino acids long. The CDR3 is CAWSAGTGDEKLFF.

The genes are TRBV19 and TRBJ2-7. Germline loops: CDR1 LNHDA, CDR2 SQIVND (reference sequence). The CDR3 covers 14 residues. CDR3 region: CASSKTGIIYEQYF.

This chain connects TRBV4-3 to TRBJ2-1; TCRdb gives TRBD1 as the D gene, but with no DNA this cannot be confirmed. CDR3 length equals 16 residues. Germline-derived CDR1 and CDR2 are LGHNA and YSLEER. CDR3 sequence: CASSQDGTGVNNEQFF.

V usage is TRBV10-2 and J usage is TRBJ2-1; TCRdb gives TRBD2 as the D gene, but with no DNA this cannot be confirmed. This CDR3 spans 15 amino acids. Germline CDR1 reads WSHSY; CDR2 reads SAAADI. The CDR3 sequence is CASRETGTSVHEQFF.

The chain has TRBV29-1 and TRBJ2-1; the TCRdb D gene call, TRBD1, has no DNA to confirm it. This CDR3 has 16 amino acids. Germline CDR1 reads SQVTM; CDR2 reads ANQGSEA. CDR3: CSVVQGDRGSWDEQFF.

The chain couples TRBV20-1 to TRBJ2-5; there is no DNA to check the TCRdb D call of TRBD2. The CDR3 runs 14 residues. Per germline, CDR1 DFQATT and CDR2 SNEGSKA (reference sequence). CDR3 region: CSARVPGLAETQYF.

This rearrangement joins TRBV5-6 to TRBJ1-4. Germline V lookup: CDR1 SGHDT, CDR2 YYEEEE. The CDR3 extends over 14 amino acids. This CDR3 reads CASSLGPSKEKLFF.

V and J are TRBV6-1 and TRBJ2-7; the TRBD2 assignment by TCRdb is unverifiable without DNA. CDR3 length: 16 amino acids. CDR1 MNHNS and CDR2 SASEGT come from the germline V gene. This chain's CDR3 is CASSIPGLAGVREQYF.

The rearrangement links TRBV7-2 to TRBJ2-7; TCRdb outputs TRBD1, but without DNA this stays unchecked. Germline lookup yields CDR1 SGHTA and CDR2 FQGNSA. The CDR3 covers 14 residues. The CDR3 sequence is CASSPDRGPYEQYF.